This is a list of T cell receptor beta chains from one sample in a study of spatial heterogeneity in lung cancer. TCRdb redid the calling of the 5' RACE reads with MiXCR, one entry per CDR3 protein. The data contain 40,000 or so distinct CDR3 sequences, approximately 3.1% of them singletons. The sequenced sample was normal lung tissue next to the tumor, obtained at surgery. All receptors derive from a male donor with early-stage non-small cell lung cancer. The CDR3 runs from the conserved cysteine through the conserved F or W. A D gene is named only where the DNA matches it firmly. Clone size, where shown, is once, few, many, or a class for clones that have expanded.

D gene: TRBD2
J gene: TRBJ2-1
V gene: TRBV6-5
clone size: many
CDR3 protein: CASSSSGGAASEQFF
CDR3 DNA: TGTGCCAGCAGTTCCAGCGGGGGGGCCGCGAGTGAGCAGTTCTTC

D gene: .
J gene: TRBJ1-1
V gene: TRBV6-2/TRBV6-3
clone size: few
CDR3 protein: CASSYGLRAFF
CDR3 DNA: TGTGCCAGCAGTTACGGCTTGAGAGCTTTCTTT

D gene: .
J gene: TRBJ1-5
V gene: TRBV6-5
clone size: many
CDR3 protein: CASSPGPAAINQPQHF
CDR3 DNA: TGTGCCAGCAGTCCCGGGCCAGCGGCTATCAATCAGCCCCAGCATTTT

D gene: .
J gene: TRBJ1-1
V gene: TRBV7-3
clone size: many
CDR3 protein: CASSLKADTEAFF
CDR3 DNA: TGTGCCAGCAGCTTAAAGGCTGACACTGAAGCTTTCTTT

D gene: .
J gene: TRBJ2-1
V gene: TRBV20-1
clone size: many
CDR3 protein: CSARDGSYNEQFF
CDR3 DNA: TGCAGTGCTAGAGACGGGAGCTACAATGAGCAGTTCTTC

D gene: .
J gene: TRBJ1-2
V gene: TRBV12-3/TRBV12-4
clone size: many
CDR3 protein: CASRHESGSGGYTF
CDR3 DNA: TGTGCCAGCCGCCATGAGTCAGGGTCGGGAGGCTACACCTTC

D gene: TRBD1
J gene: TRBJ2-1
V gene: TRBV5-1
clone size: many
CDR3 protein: CASGQGSSYNEQFF
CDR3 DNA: TGCGCCAGCGGACAGGGGAGCTCCTACAATGAGCAGTTCTTC

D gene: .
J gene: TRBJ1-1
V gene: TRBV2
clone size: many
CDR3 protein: CASSVGNTEAFF
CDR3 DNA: TGTGCCAGCAGTGTAGGGAACACTGAAGCTTTCTTT

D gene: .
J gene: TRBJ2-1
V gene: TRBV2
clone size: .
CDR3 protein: CASHPGVSSYNEQFF
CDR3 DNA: TGTGCCAGCCACCCGGGAGTAAGCTCCTACAATGAGCAGTTCTTC

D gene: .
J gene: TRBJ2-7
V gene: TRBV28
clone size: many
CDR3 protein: CASSFGTYEQYF
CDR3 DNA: TGTGCCAGCAGTTTCGGGACCTACGAGCAGTACTTC

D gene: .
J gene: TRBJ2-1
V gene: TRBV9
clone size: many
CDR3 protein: CASSQNTGNEQFF
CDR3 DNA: TGTGCCAGCAGCCAAAACACGGGTAATGAGCAGTTCTTC

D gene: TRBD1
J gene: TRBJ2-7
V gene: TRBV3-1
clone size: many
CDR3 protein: CASRRQGAYEQYF
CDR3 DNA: TGTGCCAGCAGGAGACAGGGGGCCTACGAGCAGTACTTC

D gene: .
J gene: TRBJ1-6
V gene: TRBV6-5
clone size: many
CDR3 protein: CASSYGGNNSPLHF
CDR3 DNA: TGTGCCAGCAGTTACGGGGGGAATAATTCACCCCTCCACTTT

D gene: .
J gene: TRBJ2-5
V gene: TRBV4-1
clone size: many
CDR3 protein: CASSQEEWETQYF
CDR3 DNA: TGCGCCAGCAGCCAAGAGGAATGGGAGACCCAGTACTTC

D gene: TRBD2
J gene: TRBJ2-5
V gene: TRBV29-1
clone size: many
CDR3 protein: CSSGLAGGQETQYF
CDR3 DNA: TGCAGCTCGGGACTAGCGGGAGGACAAGAGACCCAGTACTTC

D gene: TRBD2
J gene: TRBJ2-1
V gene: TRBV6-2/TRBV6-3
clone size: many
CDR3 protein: CASSPPTSGYPNEQFF
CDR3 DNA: TGTGCCAGCAGTCCTCCGACTAGCGGGTACCCCAATGAGCAGTTCTTC

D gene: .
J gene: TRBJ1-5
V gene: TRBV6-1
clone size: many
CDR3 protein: CASRLGDPQHF
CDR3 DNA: TGTGCCAGCAGGCTCGGGGATCCCCAGCATTTT

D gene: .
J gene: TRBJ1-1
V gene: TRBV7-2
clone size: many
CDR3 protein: CASSLVVQGEAFF
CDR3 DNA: TGTGCCAGCAGCTTAGTGGTTCAGGGTGAAGCTTTCTTT

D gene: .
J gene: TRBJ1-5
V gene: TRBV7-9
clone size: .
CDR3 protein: CASSNSRDRNSNQPQHF
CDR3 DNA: TGTGCCAGCAGCAATTCCCGTGACCGCAATAGCAATCAGCCCCAGCATTTT

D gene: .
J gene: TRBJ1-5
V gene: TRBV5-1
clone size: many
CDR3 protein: CASRGRADQPQHF
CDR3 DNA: TGCGCCAGCAGGGGCAGGGCGGATCAGCCCCAGCATTTT

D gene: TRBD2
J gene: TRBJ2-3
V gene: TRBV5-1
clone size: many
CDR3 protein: CASSSGTSGTDTQYF
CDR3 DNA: TGCGCCAGCAGCTCCGGGACTAGCGGGACAGATACGCAGTATTTT

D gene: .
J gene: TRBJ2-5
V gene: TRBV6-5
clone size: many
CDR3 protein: CASSYSGGLQETQYF
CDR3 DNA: TGTGCCAGCAGTTACTCGGGGGGGCTGCAGGAGACCCAGTACTTC

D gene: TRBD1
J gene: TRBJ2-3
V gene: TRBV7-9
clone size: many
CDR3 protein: CASSGRGSTDTQYF
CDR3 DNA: TGTGCCAGCAGCGGCAGGGGGTCTACAGATACGCAGTATTTT

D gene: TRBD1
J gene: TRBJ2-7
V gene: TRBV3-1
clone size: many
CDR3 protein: CASSHRSGTGTYEQYF
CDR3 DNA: TGTGCCAGCAGCCATCGATCCGGGACAGGAACCTACGAGCAGTACTTC

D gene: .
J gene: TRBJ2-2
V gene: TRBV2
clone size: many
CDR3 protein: CASSLYRETGELFF
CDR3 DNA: TGTGCCAGCAGTCTATACAGGGAAACCGGGGAGCTGTTTTTT

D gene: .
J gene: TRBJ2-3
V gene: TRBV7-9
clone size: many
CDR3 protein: CASSPTFPSTDTQYF
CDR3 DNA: TGTGCCAGCAGCCCCACGTTCCCTAGCACAGATACGCAGTATTTT

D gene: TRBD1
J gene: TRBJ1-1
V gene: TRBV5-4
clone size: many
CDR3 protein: CASSSGTGGMNTEAFF
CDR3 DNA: TGTGCCAGCAGCTCGGGGACAGGGGGTATGAACACTGAAGCTTTCTTT

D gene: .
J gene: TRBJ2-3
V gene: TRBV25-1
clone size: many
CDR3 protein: CASSDRWATDTQYF
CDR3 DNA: TGTGCCAGCAGTGATCGCTGGGCCACAGATACGCAGTATTTT

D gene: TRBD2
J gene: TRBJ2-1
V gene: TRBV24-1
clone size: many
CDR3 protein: CATSGRTGTSGYNEQFF
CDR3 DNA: TGTGCCACCAGTGGTCGAACCGGGACTAGCGGATACAATGAGCAGTTCTTC

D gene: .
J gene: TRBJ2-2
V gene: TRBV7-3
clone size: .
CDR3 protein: CASSLNRQNTGELFF
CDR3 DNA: TGTGCCAGCAGCTTAAACAGGCAGAACACCGGGGAGCTGTTTTTT

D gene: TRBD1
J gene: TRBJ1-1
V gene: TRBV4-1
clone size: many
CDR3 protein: CASSHRQGPDTEAFF
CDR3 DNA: TGCGCCAGCAGCCATAGACAGGGCCCCGACACTGAAGCTTTCTTT

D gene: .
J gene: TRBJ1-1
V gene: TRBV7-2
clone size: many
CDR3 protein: CASSLVPEKEAFF
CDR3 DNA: TGTGCCAGCAGCTTAGTCCCGGAAAAAGAAGCTTTCTTT

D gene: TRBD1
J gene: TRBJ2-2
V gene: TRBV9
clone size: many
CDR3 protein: CASSGSGTGYTGELFF
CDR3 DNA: TGTGCCAGCAGCGGTTCCGGGACAGGGTATACCGGGGAGCTGTTTTTT